The next 19 T cell receptor beta chains were all read from a single sample in a study of cytomegalovirus exposure and HLA in healthy donors. PCR amplification relied on 60 Vbeta primers (plus 13 Jbeta primers). Here immunoSEQ multiplex PCR was the method, and the copy in TCRdb shows in-frame clones only, minus some. The repertoire holds some 150,000 clones, with about 70% as singletons. The sequenced sample consisted of PBMCs. The origin of the receptors is a woman aged 55-70 years in good health and CMV-seropositive.

To note about this clone: The same CDR3 arises from other DNA sequences in this sample as well. This rearrangement joins TRBV6-5 to TRBJ1-1; D gene ambiguous. V dropped 6 bases and J dropped 1 base, with 9 bases sitting between them. Germline V gene lookup returns CDR1 MNHEY and CDR2 SVGAGI. This CDR3 is 13 amino acids long. The CDR3 DNA reads TGTGCCAGCAGGGACCGGGGGAACACTGAAGCTTTCTTT. The encoded protein is CASRDRGNTEAFF.

The chain is built from TRBV6-1 and TRBJ2-1, with 9 bases fitting TRBD1. This CDR3 comprises 15 residues. The germline V gene has CDR1 MNHNS and CDR2 SASEGT. The V segment lost 6 bases and the J segment 1 base; nucleotides outside the gene matches: 4. The CDR3 bases are TGTGCCAGCAGATCCGACAGGGGGTCCTACAATGAGCAGTTCTTC. It encodes CASRSDRGSYNEQFF.

The CDR3 sequence is CASSLAAGEQFF. For the CDR3, the DNA is TGCGCCAGCAGCTTGGCGGCAGGTGAGCAGTTCTTC. This sequence joins TRBV5-1 and TRBJ2-1; D gene ambiguous. CDR3 length: 12 amino acids. Germline loops: CDR1 SGHRS, CDR2 YFSETQ. V gave up 0 bases and J gave up 9 bases, with 7 bases separating them.

The chain recombines TRBV7-8 with TRBJ2-2, with a possible D match to TRBD1 (5 bases). The germline V gene has CDR1 SGHVS and CDR2 FQNEAQ. V lost 5 bases and J lost 4, with 17 bases in between. The CDR3 loop spans 16 amino acids. The CDR3 here is CASSRQGVPSTGELFF. The CDR3 nucleotides are TGTGCCAGCAGCCGCCAAGGGGTACCGAGCACCGGGGAGCTGTTTTTT.

The gene calls are TRBV7-6 and TRBJ1-1; possibly TRBD1 for D (5 bases). Germline CDR1 reads SGHVS; CDR2 reads FNYEAQ. Deletions cut 5 bases from V and 3 bases from J, with 13 bases between. The length of the CDR3 is 14 residues. The CDR3 spells CASSQSGGYTEAFF. The CDR3 region has the DNA TGTGCCAGCAGCCAATCCGGGGGGTACACTGAAGCTTTCTTT.

With respect to this clone: One end of the junction does not line up with germline, which may come from a read error. CDR3 protein: CASSSGLAGSEQFF. The CDR3 region has the DNA TGTGCTAGCAGCTCAGGACTAGCGGGATCTGAGCAGTTCTTC. The chain recombines TRBV7-7 with TRBJ2-1; 12 nucleotides line up with TRBD2. Germline CDR1 reads SSHAT; CDR2 reads FNYEAQ (reference sequence). This CDR3 is 14 amino acids long.

The V gene is TRBV13, the J gene TRBJ2-3; D is undetermined. This CDR3 has 15 residues. The V gene's germline CDR1 is PRHDT and CDR2 FYEKMQ (reference sequence). V was cut by 0 bases and J by 1 base, with 8 bases left in between. The CDR3 DNA is TGTGCCAGCAGCTTAGGCGTAGCTGGCACAGATACGCAGTATTTT. This translates into CASSLGVAGTDTQYF.

The CDR3 DNA reads as TGTGCCAGCAGTGGACGGGACAGCCTCTCGGAAGCTTTCTTT. It encodes CASSGRDSLSEAFF. The V call is TRBV2, the J call TRBJ1-1; 7 positions agree with TRBD1. CDR1 is SNHLY, CDR2 FYNNEI, per germline. V lost 4 bases to trimming and J lost 8 bases; unmatched junction nucleotides: 10. The CDR3 contains 14 residues. The complete variable domain, with remaining parts taken from reference TRBV2 and TRBJ1-1, reads EPEVTQTPSHQVTQMGQEVILRCVPISNHLYFYWYRQILGQKVEFLVSFYNNEISEKSEIFDDQFSVERPDGSNFTLKIRSTKLEDSAMYFCASSGRDSLSEAFFGQGTRLTVV.

The chain joins TRBV28 to TRBJ2-4; 7 bases match TRBD2. V lost 7 bases, J lost 1 base, and 4 bases stayed unmatched. CDR3 length: 14 residues. Germline V CDR1 and CDR2: MDHEN, SYDVKM. The CDR3 bases are TGTGCCAGCAAGCGGGGATTGGCCAAAAACATTCAGTACTTC. Its translation is CASKRGLAKNIQYF.

The chain combines TRBV29-1 with TRBJ1-1, with D hard to call. This CDR3 is 13 amino acids long. Trimming left V 4 bases short and J 0 bases short, with 9 bases between. Germline CDR1 and CDR2: SQVTM and ANQGSEA. CDR3 protein: CSVAHSLNTEAFF. The CDR3 bases are TGCAGCGTTGCCCACAGCCTGAACACTGAAGCTTTCTTT.

The chain employs TRBV5-6 and TRBJ2-3; D may be TRBD2 (6 bases). The CDR3 is 16 amino acids. Germline V gene sequence: CDR1 SGHDT, CDR2 YYEEEE. Trimming stripped 3 bases from V and 2 bases from J, with 16 bases between. The CDR3: CASSYQRAGNTDTQYF. In DNA form, the CDR3 reads TGTGCCAGCAGCTACCAACGAGCGGGCAACACAGATACGCAGTATTTT.

The chain uses TRBV5-4 and TRBJ2-3; 10 bases are shared with TRBD1. CDR3 size: 15 residues. CDR1 is SGHNT and CDR2 is YYREEE in the germline V gene (reference sequence). Trimming took 5 bases from V and 2 from J; bases not matched to a gene: 5. CDR3 amino acids: CASRVDRGSTDTQYF. CDR3 in DNA: TGTGCCAGCAGGGTGGACAGGGGGTCCACAGATACGCAGTATTTT.

The chain couples TRBV7-9 to TRBJ1-2; TRBD1 matches 10 bases. Germline V gene data show CDR1 as SEHNR and CDR2 as FQNEAQ (reference sequence). The CDR3 extends over 17 amino acids. Trimming cost V 5 bases and J 2 bases; bases outside gene matches: 11. The CDR3 DNA sequence: TGTGCCAGCAGCGACCGGGACAGGGGCGCCGGGAACTATGGCTACACCTTC. This encodes CASSDRDRGAGNYGYTF.

The genes are TRBV6-6 and TRBJ2-2; 8 nucleotides line up with TRBD2. This CDR3 has 16 amino acids. Germline trimming cut 6 bases from V and 2 bases from J; bases unmatched to any gene: 8. Germline V gives CDR1 MNHNY, CDR2 SVGAGI (reference sequence). CDR3 protein: CASSPLAGGNTGELFF. The CDR3, as DNA: TGTGCCAGCAGCCCACTCGCGGGGGGCAACACCGGGGAGCTGTTTTTT.

The rearrangement uses TRBV7-6 and TRBJ1-2, with TRBD1 matching 10 bases. This CDR3 comprises 16 residues. The V gene end was trimmed by 3 bases and the J gene end by 1 base; junction bases not matched to a gene: 5. Per the germline V gene, CDR1 is SGHVS and CDR2 is FNYEAQ. The CDR3, as DNA: TGTGCCAGCAGCTTGGGGACAGGGGCAATTAACTATGGCTACACCTTC. It encodes CASSLGTGAINYGYTF.

This chain uses TRBV18 with TRBJ1-1, with TRBD1 as a possible D gene (6 bases). Germline V gene data show CDR1 as KGHSH and CDR2 as LQKENI. This CDR3 comprises 14 residues. The ends were cut back, 5 bases at V and 0 bases at J, with 10 bases in the middle. CDR3 residues: CASSNGQLNTEAFF. The CDR3 DNA is TGTGCCAGCTCAAACGGACAGCTGAACACTGAAGCTTTCTTT.

The CDR3 sequence: CASSLSTGLYGYTF. The DNA for the CDR3 is TGTGCCAGCAGTTTATCAACAGGGTTATATGGCTACACCTTC. J is TRBJ1-2 and V is TRBV6-6; possible D gene TRBD1, 6 bases. The CDR3 totals 14 residues. V dropped 4 bases and J dropped 5 bases, with 14 bases sitting between them. Germline loops: CDR1 MNHNY, CDR2 SVGAGI (reference sequence).

The CDR3 is CASSTRPGLAGANYEQYF. The CDR3 bases are TGTGCCAGCAGTACACGACCGGGACTAGCGGGAGCCAACTACGAGCAGTACTTC. The chain joins TRBV27 to TRBJ2-7; 14 bases map to TRBD2. Germline V gene data show CDR1 as MNHEY and CDR2 as SMNVEV (reference sequence). There are 18 residues in the CDR3. J gave up 3 bases and V 5 bases, and 12 bases lay outside the gene matches.

This clone was seen once. V is TRBV28 and J is TRBJ1-2, with D hard to call. The CDR3 runs 14 residues. Looked up from germline, CDR1 is MDHEN and CDR2 is SYDVKM. With 3 bases removed from V and 2 bases from J, the gap between germline ends came to 10 bases. The CDR3 spells CASSFVAENYGYTF. The CDR3 DNA reads as TGTGCCAGCAGTTTTGTGGCCGAAAACTATGGCTACACCTTC.